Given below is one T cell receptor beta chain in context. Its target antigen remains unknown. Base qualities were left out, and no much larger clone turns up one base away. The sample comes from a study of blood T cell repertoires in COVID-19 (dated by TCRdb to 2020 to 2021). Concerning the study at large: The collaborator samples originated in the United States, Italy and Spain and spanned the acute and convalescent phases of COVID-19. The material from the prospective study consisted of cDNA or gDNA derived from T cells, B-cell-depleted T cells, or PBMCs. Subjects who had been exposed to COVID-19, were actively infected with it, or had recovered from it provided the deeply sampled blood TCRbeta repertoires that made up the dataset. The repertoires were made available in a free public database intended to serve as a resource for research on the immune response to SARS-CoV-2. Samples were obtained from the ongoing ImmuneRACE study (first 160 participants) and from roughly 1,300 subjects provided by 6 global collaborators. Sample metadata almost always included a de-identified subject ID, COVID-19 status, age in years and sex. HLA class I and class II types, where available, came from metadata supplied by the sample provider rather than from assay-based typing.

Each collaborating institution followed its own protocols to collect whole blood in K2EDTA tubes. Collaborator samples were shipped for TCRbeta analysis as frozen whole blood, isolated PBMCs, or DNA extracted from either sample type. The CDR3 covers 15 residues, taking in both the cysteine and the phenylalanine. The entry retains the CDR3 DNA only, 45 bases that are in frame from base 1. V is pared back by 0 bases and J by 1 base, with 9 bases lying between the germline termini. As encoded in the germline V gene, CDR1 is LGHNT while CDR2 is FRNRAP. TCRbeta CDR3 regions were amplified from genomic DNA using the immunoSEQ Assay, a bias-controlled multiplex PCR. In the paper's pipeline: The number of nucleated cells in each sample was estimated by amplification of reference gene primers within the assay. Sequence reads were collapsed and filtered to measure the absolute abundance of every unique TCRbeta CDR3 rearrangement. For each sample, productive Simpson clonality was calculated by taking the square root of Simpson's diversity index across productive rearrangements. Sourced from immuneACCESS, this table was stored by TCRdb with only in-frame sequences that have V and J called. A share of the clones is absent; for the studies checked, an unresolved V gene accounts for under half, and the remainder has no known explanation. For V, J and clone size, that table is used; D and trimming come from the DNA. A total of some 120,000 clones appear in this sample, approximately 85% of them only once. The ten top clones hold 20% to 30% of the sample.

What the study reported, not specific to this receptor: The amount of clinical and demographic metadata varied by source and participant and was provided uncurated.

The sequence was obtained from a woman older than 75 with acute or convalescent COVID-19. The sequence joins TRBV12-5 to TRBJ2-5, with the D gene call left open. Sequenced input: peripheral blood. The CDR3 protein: CASGLVLGLQETQYF. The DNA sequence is TGTGCTAGTGGTTTGGTACTTGGTCTCCAAGAGACCCAGTACTTC. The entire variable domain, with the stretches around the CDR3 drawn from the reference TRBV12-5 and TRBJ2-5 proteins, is DARVTQTPRHKVTEMGQEVTMRCQPILGHNTVFWYRQTMMQGLELLAYFRNRAPLDDSGMPKDRFSAEMPDATLATLKIQPSEPRDSAVYFCASGLVLGLQETQYFGPGTRLLVL.